This T cell receptor (beta chain) was found in a study of blood T cells in healthy people across ages. Regarding the study as a whole: Diversity of TCR beta per million T cells declined in a roughly linear way with age.

The CDR3 is 15 amino acids. V was cut by 4 bases and J by 8 bases, with 17 bases left in between. CDR1 and CDR2 from the germline V gene are MGHRA and YSYEKL. Alongside a J-beta primer mix, a sample-barcoded 5' primer served in a second PCR lasting about 7 to 12 cycles. A template-switch adaptor containing 12 random nucleotides labeled each cDNA molecule. In TCRdb, the 5' RACE reads were re-called with MiXCR into one record per CDR3 protein. The data contain approximately 800,000 distinct CDR3 sequences, around a quarter of them singletons. Concerning this clonotype: Its antigen is not identified.

The sample also formed part of further work on T cells of mothers and their children. That investigation notes: The authors added sample barcodes and 2-4 random nucleotides using the M1S primer of the second PCR. Versus unrelated pairs, overlap was slightly higher in related mother-child pairs, without reaching significance.

Sequenced input: blood. This receptor was taken from a boy younger than 18 in good health. This chain joins TRBV4-1 and TRBJ1-4, with TRBD1 as a possible D gene (5 bases). In nucleotides, the CDR3 is TGCGCCAGCAGCCGAGAGGGGCTCGGGAAGGAAAAACTGTTTTTT. Translating it yields CASSREGLGKEKLFF.